This TCR beta chain was recovered during a study of blood T cells in healthy people across ages. Primed by a sample-barcoded 5' primer and a J-beta primer mix, a second PCR proceeded for about 6 to 11 cycles. The template-switch adaptor, which had 12 random nucleotides, put a tag on each cDNA molecule. TCRdb recomputed calls from the 5' RACE reads with MiXCR, one row per CDR3 protein. Among about 720,000 distinct CDR3 sequences listed, roughly 25% were seen once. Study observations and caveats: Estimates of total diversity, which came from one million sequenced T cells, were considered to be underestimates. Greater diversity and more naive CD4+ cells were seen in long-lived donors than in aged donors.

V was clipped by 2 bases and J by 4 bases, with 9 bases between them. Germline CDR1 and CDR2: SGHTA and FQGTGA. This CDR3 contains 14 residues. This clonotype has more than one count but fewer than ten. What it binds is not known. Separately, the same data were catalogued under a study of T cells of mothers and their children. That work adds: Mother-child pairs who were related displayed a slightly higher overlap than unrelated pairs, a difference that was non-significant.

The J gene is TRBJ2-1, the V gene TRBV7-3; no reliable D call. The sequence was collected from a boy younger than 18 in good health. Input material: blood. Here the CDR3 reads CASSLAHYYNEQFF. The CDR3, as DNA: TGTGCCAGCAGCTTAGCGCACTATTACAATGAGCAGTTCTTC.